This T cell receptor beta chain was recovered during a study of T cell repertoires in cytomegalovirus infection. Study summary: As its CMV epitopes, the study selected recently identified HLA-C-restricted and well-studied HLA-B-restricted targets. Evidence of both CMV infection and a matching HLA type came from public TCR beta signatures. Study results and caveats: The ex vivo response was dominated by HLA-C-restricted CMV-specific TCR beta clonotypes. CMV carriers with the relevant HLA were identified by cumulative public TCR beta family frequency.

The length of the CDR3 is 16 residues. V was pared by 2 bases and J by 0 bases, with 4 bases of the junction left unmatched. Germline V gene data show CDR1 as SGDLS and CDR2 as YYNGEE. TCRdb used MiXCR to reprocess the reads, holding one entry per CDR3 protein. This sample has some 940,000 distinct CDR3 sequences, with approximately 30% found just once. As regards this clonotype: Its antigen is as yet unknown.

The sequence derives from a human donor in good health (CMV status not recorded). Some clones in this sample may be carry-over from other donors' samples. V is TRBV9 and J is TRBJ2-3; 9 bases line up with TRBD2. The sample here was cultured CD8+ T cells from PBMCs, taken from culture after CMV antigen stimulation. The DNA for the CDR3 is TGTGCCAGCAGCGTTAGCGGGGGTACTAGCACAGATACGCAGTATTTT. Translation gives CASSVSGGTSTDTQYF.